The 8 T cell receptor beta chains reported below all come from one sample, sequenced in a study of vaccination and CD4 T cells after COVID-19. TCRdb passed the PCR reads through MiXCR, listing each CDR3 protein once. This sample has about 28,000 distinct CDR3 sequences, with roughly 45% found just once. As for time point: late sampling 161 to 241 days after vaccination in a few convalescent patients. Sequenced here: CD4+ T cells from blood, sampled about 7 months after SARS-CoV-2 vaccination. These receptors were obtained from a human donor who had recovered from COVID-19.

The chain employs TRBV27 and TRBJ2-1; D not certain. Trimming stripped 7 bases from V and 2 bases from J, with 6 bases between. Per the germline V gene, CDR1 is MNHEY and CDR2 is SMNVEV (reference sequence). This CDR3 contains 12 residues. The CDR3 nucleotides are TGTGCCAGCACCGGGCCCTACAATGAGCAGTTCTTC. Protein sequence: CASTGPYNEQFF.

The chain recombines TRBV6-1 with TRBJ2-5; D is perhaps TRBD2 (5 bases). In germline, CDR1 is MNHNS, CDR2 SASEGT. V was trimmed by 2 bases and J by 4 bases, leaving 11 bases between them. CDR3 length: 14 amino acids. CDR3 region: CASSENWAGETQYF. DNA for the CDR3: TGTGCCAGCAGTGAAAATTGGGCGGGAGAGACCCAGTACTTC.

The rearrangement uses TRBV7-2 and TRBJ2-3; D might be TRBD2 (6 bases). The CDR3 length is 13 residues. Germline CDR1 reads SGHTA; CDR2 reads FQGNSA. The V end lost 10 bases, the J end lost 0 bases, and 11 bases lay between the germline ends. The CDR3 DNA is TGTGCCATCTTAGCGGTTAGCACAGATACGCAGTATTTT. This gives the protein CAILAVSTDTQYF.

The sample holds a few counts of this clonotype. V and J are TRBV6-5 and TRBJ1-6, with a weak D call TRBD1 (6 bases). This CDR3 spans 14 amino acids. V was clipped by 2 bases and J by 8 bases, with 10 bases between them. CDR1 and CDR2 from the germline V gene are MNHEY and SVGAGI. The CDR3: CASSYRKGDSPLHF. CDR3 nucleotides: TGTGCCAGCAGTTACAGGAAGGGGGATTCACCCCTCCACTTT.

The chain joins TRBV7-9 to TRBJ2-1; TRBD1 agrees at 7 bases. Per germline, CDR1 SEHNR and CDR2 FQNEAQ (reference sequence). V trimming: 3 bases; J trimming: 4 bases; junction bases outside the gene matches: 6. This CDR3 has 15 amino acids. This chain's CDR3 is CASSLAGTEYNEQFF. The DNA for the CDR3 is TGTGCCAGCAGCTTGGCCGGGACAGAATACAATGAGCAGTTCTTC. The full variable domain, rest sourced from reference TRBV7-9 and TRBJ2-1, is DTGVSQNPRHKITKRGQNVTFRCDPISEHNRLYWYRQTLGQGPEFLTYFQNEAQLEKSRLLSDRFSAERPKGSFSTLEIQRTEQGDSAMYLCASSLAGTEYNEQFFGPGTRLTVL.

V usage is TRBV7-9 and J usage is TRBJ2-3; possibly TRBD2 for D (6 bases). The germline CDR1 and CDR2 sequences are SEHNR and FQNEAQ (reference sequence). The CDR3 is 15 amino acids. The V and J ends lost 4 bases and 4 bases respectively, with 15 bases between them. CDR3 loop: CASSSPLASADTQYF. CDR3 nucleotide sequence: TGTGCCAGCAGCTCCCCCCTAGCGTCCGCAGATACGCAGTATTTT.

For this clonotype: Germline is not matched at one junction end, which may reflect a read error. This sequence joins TRBV7-6 and TRBJ2-1; tentative D call: TRBD2 (6 bases). This CDR3 is built from 15 residues. Germline CDR1 reads SGHVS; CDR2 reads FNYEAQ. The CDR3: CASSLVADDFNEQFF. The DNA of the CDR3 is TGTGCTAGCAGCTTAGTAGCGGATGATTTCAATGAGCAGTTCTTC.

The chain combines TRBV12-3 or TRBV12-4 with TRBJ2-1, with no clear D. The CDR3 has 11 amino acids. Deletions cut 5 bases from V and 6 bases from J, with 5 bases between. CDR3 bases: TGTGCCAGCAGTCCGGCCAATGAGCAGTTCTTC. It translates to CASSPANEQFF.